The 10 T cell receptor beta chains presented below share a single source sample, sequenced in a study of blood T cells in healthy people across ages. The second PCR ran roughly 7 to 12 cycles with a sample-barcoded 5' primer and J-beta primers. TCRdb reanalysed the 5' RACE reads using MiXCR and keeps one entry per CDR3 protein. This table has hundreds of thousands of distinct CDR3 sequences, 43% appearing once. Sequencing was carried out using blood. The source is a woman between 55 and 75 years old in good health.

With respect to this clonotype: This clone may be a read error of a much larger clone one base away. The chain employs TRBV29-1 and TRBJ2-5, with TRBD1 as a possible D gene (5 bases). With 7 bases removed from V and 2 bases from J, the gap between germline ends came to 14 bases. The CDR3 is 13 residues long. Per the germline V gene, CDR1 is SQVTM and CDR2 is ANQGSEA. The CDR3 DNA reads TGCAGCGCTCCAGGGTTCTCGCAAGAGACCCAGTACTTC. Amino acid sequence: CSAPGFSQETQYF.

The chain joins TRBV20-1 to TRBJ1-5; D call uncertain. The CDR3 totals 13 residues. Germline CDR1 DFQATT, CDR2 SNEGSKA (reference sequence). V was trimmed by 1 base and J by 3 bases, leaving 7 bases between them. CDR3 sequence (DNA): TGCAGTGCTAGAGCGAGCGACAATCAGCCCCAGCATTTT. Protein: CSARASDNQPQHF.

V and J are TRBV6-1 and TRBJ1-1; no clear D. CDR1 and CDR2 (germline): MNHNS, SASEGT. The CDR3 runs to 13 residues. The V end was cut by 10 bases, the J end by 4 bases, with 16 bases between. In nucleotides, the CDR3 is TGTGCCACCGATGATGGGTTAATCACTGAAGCTTTCTTT. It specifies CATDDGLITEAFF.

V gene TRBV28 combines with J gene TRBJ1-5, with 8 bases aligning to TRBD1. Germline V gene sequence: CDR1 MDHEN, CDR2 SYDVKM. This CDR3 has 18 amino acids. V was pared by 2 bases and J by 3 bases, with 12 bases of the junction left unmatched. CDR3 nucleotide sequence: TGTGCCAGCAGTTTAGGGGGGGCAGGGGGCTCGGACAATCAGCCCCAGCATTTT. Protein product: CASSLGGAGGSDNQPQHF.

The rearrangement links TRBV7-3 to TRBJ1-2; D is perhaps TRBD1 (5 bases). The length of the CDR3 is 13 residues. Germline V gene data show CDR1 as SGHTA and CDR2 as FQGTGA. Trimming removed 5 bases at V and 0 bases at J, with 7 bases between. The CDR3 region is CASSTDTNYGYTF. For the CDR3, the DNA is TGTGCCAGCAGCACGGACACTAACTATGGCTACACCTTC.

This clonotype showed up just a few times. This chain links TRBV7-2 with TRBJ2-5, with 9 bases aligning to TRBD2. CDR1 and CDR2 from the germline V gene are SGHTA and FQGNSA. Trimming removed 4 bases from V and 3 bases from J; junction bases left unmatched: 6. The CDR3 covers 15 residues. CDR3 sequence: CASSSQRLAEETQYF. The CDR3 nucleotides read TGTGCCAGCAGCTCTCAACGACTAGCGGAAGAGACCCAGTACTTC. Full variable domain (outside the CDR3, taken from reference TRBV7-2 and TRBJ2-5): GAGVSQSPSNKVTEKGKDVELRCDPISGHTALYWYRQSLGQGLEFLIYFQGNSAPDKSGLPSDRFSAERTGGSVSTLTIQRTQQEDSAVYLCASSSQRLAEETQYFGPGTRLLVL.

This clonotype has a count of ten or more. The CDR3, as DNA: TGCAGTGCTATACAGGGCTACGAGCAGTACTTC. Residues: CSAIQGYEQYF. The gene calls are TRBV20-1 and TRBJ2-7; D might be TRBD1 (6 bases). Germline values: CDR1 DFQATT, CDR2 SNEGSKA (reference sequence). The CDR3 runs 11 residues. Trimming pared 4 bases from V and 3 bases from J, leaving 7 bases between.

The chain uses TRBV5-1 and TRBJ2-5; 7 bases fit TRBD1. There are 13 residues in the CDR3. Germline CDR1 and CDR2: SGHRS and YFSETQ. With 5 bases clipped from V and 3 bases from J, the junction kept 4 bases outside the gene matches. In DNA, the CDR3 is TGCGCCAGCAGGTCAACAGGGGAAGAGACCCAGTACTTC. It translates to CASRSTGEETQYF.

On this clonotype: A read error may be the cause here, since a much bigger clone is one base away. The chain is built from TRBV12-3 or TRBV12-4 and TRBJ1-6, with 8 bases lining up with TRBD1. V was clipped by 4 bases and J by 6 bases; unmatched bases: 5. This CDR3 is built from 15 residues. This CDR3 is CASSSGTGGNSPLHF. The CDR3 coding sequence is TGTGCCAGCAGTTCCGGGACAGGAGGTAATTCACCCCTCCACTTT.

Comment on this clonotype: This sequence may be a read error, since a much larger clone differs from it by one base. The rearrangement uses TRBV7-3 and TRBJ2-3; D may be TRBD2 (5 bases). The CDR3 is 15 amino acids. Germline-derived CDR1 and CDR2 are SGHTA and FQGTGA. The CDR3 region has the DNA TGTGCCAGCAACTTAAAAGCGGCTAGAGAAGATACGCAGTATTTT. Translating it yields CASNLKAAREDTQYF.